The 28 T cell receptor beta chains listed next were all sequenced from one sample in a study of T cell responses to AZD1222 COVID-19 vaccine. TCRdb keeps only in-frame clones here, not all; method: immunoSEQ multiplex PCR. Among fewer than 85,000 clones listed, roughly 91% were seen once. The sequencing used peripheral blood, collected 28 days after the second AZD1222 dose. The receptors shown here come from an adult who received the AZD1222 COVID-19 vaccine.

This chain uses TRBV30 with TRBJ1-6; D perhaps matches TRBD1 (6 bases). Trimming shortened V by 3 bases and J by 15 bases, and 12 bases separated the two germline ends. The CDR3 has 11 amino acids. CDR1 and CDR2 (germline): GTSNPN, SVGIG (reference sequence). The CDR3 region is CAWRGSGVLHF. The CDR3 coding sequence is TGTGCCTGGAGGGGTTCAGGGGTCCTCCACTTT.

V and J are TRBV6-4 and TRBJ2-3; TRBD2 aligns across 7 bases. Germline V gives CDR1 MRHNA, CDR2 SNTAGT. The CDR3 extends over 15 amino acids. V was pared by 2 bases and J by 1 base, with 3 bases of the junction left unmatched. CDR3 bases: TGTGCCAGCAGTGACCGGAGCGGGGGCACAGATACGCAGTATTTT. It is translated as CASSDRSGGTDTQYF.

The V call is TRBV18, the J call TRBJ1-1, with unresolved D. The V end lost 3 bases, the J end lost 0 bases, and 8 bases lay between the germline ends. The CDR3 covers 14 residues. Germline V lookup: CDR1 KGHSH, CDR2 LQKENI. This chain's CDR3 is CASSPDILNTEAFF. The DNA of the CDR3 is TGTGCCAGCTCACCCGACATACTGAACACTGAAGCTTTCTTT.

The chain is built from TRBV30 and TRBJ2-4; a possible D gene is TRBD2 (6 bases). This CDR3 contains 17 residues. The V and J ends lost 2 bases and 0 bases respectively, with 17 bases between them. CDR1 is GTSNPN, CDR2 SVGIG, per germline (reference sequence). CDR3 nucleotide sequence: TGTGCCTGGAGTTCCCTAGACAGACTAGGAGCCAAAAACATTCAGTACTTC. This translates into CAWSSLDRLGAKNIQYF.

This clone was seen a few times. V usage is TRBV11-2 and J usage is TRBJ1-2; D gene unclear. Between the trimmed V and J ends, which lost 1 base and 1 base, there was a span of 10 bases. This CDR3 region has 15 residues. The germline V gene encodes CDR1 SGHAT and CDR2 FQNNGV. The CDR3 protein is CASSLGQALNYGYTF. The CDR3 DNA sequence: TGTGCCAGCAGCTTAGGGCAGGCCCTTAACTATGGCTACACCTTC.

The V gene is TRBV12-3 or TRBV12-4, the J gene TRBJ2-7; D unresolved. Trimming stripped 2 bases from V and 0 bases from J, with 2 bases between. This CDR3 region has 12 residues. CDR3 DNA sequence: TGTGCCAGCAGTTTATTCTCCTACGAGCAGTACTTC. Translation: CASSLFSYEQYF.

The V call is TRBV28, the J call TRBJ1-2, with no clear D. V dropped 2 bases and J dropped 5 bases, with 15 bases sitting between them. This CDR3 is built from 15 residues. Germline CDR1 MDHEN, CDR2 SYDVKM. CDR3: CASSLTRSSAYGYTF. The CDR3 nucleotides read TGTGCCAGCAGTTTAACACGATCGAGTGCGTATGGCTACACCTTC.

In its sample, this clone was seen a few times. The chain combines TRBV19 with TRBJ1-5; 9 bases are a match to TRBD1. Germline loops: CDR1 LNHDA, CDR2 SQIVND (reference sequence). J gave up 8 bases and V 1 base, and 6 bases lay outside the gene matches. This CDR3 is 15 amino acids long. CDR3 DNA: TGTGCCAGTAGTATAGGGACAGGGGATGGGAAGCCCCAGCATTTT. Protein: CASSIGTGDGKPQHF.

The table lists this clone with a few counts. The CDR3 bases are TGCGCCAGCAGCGTGACCGGGACAGGGGCCTACGAGCAGTACTTC. This codes for CASSVTGTGAYEQYF. V usage is TRBV5-1 and J usage is TRBJ2-7; 10 bases map to TRBD1. Trimming cost V 4 bases and J 2 bases; bases outside gene matches: 6. In germline, CDR1 is SGHRS, CDR2 YFSETQ. The CDR3 contains 15 residues. The whole variable domain, filled in from reference TRBV5-1 and TRBJ2-7, reads KAGVTQTPRYLIKTRGQQVTLSCSPISGHRSVSWYQQTPGQGLQFLFEYFSETQRNKGNFPGRFSGRQFSNSRSEMNVSTLELGDSALYLCASSVTGTGAYEQYFGPGTRLTVT.

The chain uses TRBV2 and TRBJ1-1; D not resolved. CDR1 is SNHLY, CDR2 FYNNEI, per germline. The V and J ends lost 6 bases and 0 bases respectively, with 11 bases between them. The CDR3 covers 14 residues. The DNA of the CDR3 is TGTGCCAGCAGCGTACGGTTGGTGAACACTGAAGCTTTCTTT. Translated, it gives CASSVRLVNTEAFF.

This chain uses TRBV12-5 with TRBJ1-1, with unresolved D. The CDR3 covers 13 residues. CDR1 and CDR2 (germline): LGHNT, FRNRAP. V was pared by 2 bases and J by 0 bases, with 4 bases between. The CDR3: CASGLRLNTEAFF. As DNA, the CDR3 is TGTGCTAGTGGTTTGCGGCTGAACACTGAAGCTTTCTTT.

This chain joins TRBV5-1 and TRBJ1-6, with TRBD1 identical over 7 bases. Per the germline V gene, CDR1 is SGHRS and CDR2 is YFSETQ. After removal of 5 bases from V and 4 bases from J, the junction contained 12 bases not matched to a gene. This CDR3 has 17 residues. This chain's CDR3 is CASRTTGQLLYNSPLHF. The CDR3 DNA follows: TGCGCCAGCAGAACGACAGGGCAACTTCTTTATAATTCACCCCTCCACTTT.

CDR3 DNA: TGCGCCAGCAGCTTGGCCGTGGGGTCAGGGAACACTGAAGCTTTCTTT. Amino acids: CASSLAVGSGNTEAFF. The V and J genes are TRBV5-1 and TRBJ1-1, with no clear D. Germline V gene lookup returns CDR1 SGHRS and CDR2 YFSETQ. Trimming removed 0 bases from V and 1 base from J, with 13 bases in between. This CDR3 has 16 residues.

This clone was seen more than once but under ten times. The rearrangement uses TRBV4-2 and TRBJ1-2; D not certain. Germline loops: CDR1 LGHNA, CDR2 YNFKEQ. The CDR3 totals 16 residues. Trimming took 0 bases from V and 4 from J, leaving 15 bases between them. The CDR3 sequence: CASSQDTDSPVYGYTF. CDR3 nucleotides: TGTGCCAGCAGCCAAGACACTGATAGCCCCGTCTATGGCTACACCTTC.

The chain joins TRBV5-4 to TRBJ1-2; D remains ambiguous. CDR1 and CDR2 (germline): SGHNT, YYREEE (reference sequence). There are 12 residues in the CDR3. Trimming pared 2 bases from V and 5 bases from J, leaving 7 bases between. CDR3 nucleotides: TGTGCCAGCAGCTTCGGAACGTATGGCTACACCTTC. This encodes CASSFGTYGYTF.

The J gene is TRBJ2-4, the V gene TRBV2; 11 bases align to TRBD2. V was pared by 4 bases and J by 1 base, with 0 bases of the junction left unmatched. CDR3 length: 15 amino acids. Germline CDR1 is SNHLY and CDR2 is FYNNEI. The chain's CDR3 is CASSASGGAKNIQYF. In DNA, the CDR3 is TGTGCCAGCAGTGCTAGCGGGGGGGCCAAAAACATTCAGTACTTC.

For the CDR3, the DNA is TGCGCCAGCAGAGTCGGGCCGCGCACTGAAGCTTTCTTT. Encoded protein: CASRVGPRTEAFF. The chain uses TRBV23-1 and TRBJ1-1, with unresolved D. TRBV23-1 is an ORF; its function is uncertain. Trimming took off 6 bases at V and 4 bases at J, with 12 bases between the two ends. The CDR3 spans 13 residues.

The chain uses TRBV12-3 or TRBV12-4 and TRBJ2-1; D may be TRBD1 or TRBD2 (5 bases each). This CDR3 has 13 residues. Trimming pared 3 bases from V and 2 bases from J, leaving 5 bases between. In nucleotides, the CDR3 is TGTGCCAGCAGTTTGGGACCCTACAATGAGCAGTTCTTC. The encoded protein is CASSLGPYNEQFF.

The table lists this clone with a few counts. CDR3 in amino acids: CSVEGREGQPQHF. CDR3 nucleotides: TGCAGCGTTGAAGGCAGGGAGGGTCAGCCCCAGCATTTT. This chain connects TRBV29-1 to TRBJ1-5, with a weak D call TRBD1 (5 bases). Trimming took off 1 base at V and 6 bases at J, with 10 bases between the two ends. Germline assignment: CDR1 SQVTM and CDR2 ANQGSEA. This CDR3 has 13 amino acids.

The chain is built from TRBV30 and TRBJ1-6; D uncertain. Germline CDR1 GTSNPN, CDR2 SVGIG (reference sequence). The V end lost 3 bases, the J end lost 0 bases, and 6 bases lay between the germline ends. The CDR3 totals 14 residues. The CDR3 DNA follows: TGTGCCTGGAGCAAGAGCTCCTATAATTCACCCCTCCACTTT. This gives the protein CAWSKSSYNSPLHF. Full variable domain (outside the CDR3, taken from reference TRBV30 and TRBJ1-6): SQTIHQWPATLVQPVGSPLSLECTVEGTSNPNLYWYRQAAGRGLQLLFYSVGIGQISSEVPQNLSASRPQDRQFILSSKKLLLSDSGFYLCAWSKSSYNSPLHFGNGTRLTVT.

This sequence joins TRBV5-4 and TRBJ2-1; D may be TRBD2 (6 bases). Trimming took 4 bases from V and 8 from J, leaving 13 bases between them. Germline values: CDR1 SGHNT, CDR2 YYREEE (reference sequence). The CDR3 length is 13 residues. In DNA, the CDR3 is TGTGCCAGCAGCCTGCCCCGGAGGGATGAGCAGTTCTTC. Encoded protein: CASSLPRRDEQFF.

The CDR3: CASSPRFYGYTF. CDR3 coding DNA: TGTGCCAGTAGTCCCCGGTTTTATGGCTACACCTTC. The chain employs TRBV19 and TRBJ1-2; D gene unclear. V lost 5 bases, J lost 5 bases, and 9 bases lay in between. CDR1 LNHDA and CDR2 SQIVND come from the germline V gene (reference sequence). The CDR3 has 12 residues. Full variable domain (remainder filled in from reference TRBV19 and TRBJ1-2): DGGITQSPKYLFRKEGQNVTLSCEQNLNHDAMYWYRQDPGQGLRLIYYSQIVNDFQKGDIAEGYSVSREKKESFPLTVTSAQKNPTAFYLCASSPRFYGYTFGSGTRLTVV.

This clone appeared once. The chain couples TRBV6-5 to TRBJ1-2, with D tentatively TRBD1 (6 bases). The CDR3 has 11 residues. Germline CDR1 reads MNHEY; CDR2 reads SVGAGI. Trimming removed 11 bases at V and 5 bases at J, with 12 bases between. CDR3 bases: TGTGCCGGGAATCAGGGGTATGGCTACACCTTC. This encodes CAGNQGYGYTF.

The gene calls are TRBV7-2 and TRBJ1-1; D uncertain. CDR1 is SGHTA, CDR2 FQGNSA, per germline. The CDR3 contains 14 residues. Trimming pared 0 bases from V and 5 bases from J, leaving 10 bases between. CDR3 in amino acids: CASSLAALGTEAFF. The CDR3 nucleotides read TGTGCCAGCAGCTTAGCGGCCCTTGGAACTGAAGCTTTCTTT. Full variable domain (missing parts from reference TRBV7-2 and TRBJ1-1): GAGVSQSPSNKVTEKGKDVELRCDPISGHTALYWYRQSLGQGLEFLIYFQGNSAPDKSGLPSDRFSAERTGGSVSTLTIQRTQQEDSAVYLCASSLAALGTEAFFGQGTRLTVV.

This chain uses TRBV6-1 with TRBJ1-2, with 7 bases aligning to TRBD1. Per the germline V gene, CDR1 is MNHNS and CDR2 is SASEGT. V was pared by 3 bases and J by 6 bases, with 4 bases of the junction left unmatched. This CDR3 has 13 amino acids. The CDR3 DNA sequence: TGTGCCAGCAGTGATAGGGGGCCAGATGGCTACACCTTC. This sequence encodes CASSDRGPDGYTF.

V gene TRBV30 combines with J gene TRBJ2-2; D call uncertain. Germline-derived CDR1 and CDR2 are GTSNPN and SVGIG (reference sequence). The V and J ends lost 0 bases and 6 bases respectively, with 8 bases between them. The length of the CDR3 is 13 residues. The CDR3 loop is CAWSVPGPGELFF. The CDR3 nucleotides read TGTGCCTGGAGTGTACCGGGTCCCGGGGAGCTGTTTTTT.

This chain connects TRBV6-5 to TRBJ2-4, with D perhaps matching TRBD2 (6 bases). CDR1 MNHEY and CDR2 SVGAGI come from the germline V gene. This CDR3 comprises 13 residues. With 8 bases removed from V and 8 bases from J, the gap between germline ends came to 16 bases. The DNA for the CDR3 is TGTGCCAGCGGCTCGGGACTTGAGGACATTCAGTACTTC. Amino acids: CASGSGLEDIQYF.

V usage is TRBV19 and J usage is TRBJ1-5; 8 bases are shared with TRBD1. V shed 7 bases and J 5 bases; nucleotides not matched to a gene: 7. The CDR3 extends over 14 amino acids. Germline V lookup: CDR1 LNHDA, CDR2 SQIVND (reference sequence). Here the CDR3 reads CASKGTGGHQPQHF. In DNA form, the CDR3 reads TGTGCCAGTAAGGGAACAGGGGGGCATCAGCCCCAGCATTTT.